This T cell receptor (beta chain) was sequenced in a study of cytomegalovirus exposure and HLA in healthy donors. General study findings and limits: A few CMV-associated chains were confirmed in vitro to be specific for CMV antigens. A later analysis reportedly identified an Asian-associated ancestry cluster as carrying fewer N-insertions than the roughly 700-donor mean.

PCR employed 60 Vbeta and 13 Jbeta primers. Sequencing used immunoSEQ multiplex PCR; TCRdb keeps in-frame clones, though not all of them. The sample holds approximately 150,000 clones; roughly 85% are singletons and the top ten take around 1.9%. Donors showed nominal health when sampled, although they likely had unrecorded immune exposures. Details on this clone: Antigen unknown.

The sequence was collected from a man aged 35 to 55 in good health and CMV-seronegative. Specimen: PBMCs.

The CDR3 spells CASSYSTDSNEKLFF. The CDR3 region has the DNA TGTGCCAGCAGTTACTCGACAGATTCTAATGAAAAACTGTTTTTT. The chain combines TRBV6-5 with TRBJ1-4; D is perhaps TRBD1 (5 bases). CDR1 and CDR2 (germline): MNHEY, SVGAGI. The V end lost 0 bases, the J end lost 3 bases, and 8 bases lay between the germline ends. This CDR3 comprises 15 residues.